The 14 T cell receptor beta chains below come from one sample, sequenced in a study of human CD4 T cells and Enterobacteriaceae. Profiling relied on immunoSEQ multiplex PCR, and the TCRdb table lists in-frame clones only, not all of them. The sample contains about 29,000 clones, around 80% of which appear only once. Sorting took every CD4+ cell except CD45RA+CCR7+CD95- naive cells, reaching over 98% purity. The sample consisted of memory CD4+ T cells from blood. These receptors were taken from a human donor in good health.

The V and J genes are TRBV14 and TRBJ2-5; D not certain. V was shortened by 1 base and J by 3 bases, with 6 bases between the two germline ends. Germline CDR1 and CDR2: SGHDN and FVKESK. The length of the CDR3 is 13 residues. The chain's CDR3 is CASSQAPKETQYF. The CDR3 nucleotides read TGTGCCAGCAGCCAAGCCCCCAAAGAGACCCAGTACTTC. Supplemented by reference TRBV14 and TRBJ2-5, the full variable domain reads EAGVTQFPSHSVIEKGQTVTLRCDPISGHDNLYWYRRVMGKEIKFLLHFVKESKQDESGMPNNRFLAERTGGTYSTLKVQPAELEDSGVYFCASSQAPKETQYFGPGTRLLVL.

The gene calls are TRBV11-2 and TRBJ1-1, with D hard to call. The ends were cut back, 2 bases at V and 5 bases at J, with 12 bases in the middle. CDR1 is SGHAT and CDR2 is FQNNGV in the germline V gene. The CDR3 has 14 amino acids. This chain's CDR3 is CASSLQVGETEAFF. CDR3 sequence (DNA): TGTGCCAGCAGCTTACAGGTTGGGGAGACTGAAGCTTTCTTT.

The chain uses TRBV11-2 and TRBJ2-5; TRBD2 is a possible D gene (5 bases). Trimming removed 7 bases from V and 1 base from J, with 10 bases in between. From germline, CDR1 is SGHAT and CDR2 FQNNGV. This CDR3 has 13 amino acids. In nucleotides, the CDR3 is TGTGCCAGCACTCGGGGAATCCAAGAGACCCAGTACTTC. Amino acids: CASTRGIQETQYF.

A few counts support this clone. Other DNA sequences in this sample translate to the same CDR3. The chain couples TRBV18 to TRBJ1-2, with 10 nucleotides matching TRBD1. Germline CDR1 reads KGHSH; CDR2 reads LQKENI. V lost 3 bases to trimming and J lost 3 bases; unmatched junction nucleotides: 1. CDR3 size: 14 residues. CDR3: CASSPGTGDYGYTF. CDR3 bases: TGTGCCAGCTCACCCGGGACAGGGGACTATGGCTACACCTTC.

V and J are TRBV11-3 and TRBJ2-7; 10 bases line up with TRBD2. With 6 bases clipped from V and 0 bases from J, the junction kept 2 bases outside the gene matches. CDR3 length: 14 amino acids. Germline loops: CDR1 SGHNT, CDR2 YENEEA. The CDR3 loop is CASSPSGSSYEQYF. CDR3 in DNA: TGTGCCAGCAGTCCTAGCGGGAGCTCCTACGAGCAGTACTTC.

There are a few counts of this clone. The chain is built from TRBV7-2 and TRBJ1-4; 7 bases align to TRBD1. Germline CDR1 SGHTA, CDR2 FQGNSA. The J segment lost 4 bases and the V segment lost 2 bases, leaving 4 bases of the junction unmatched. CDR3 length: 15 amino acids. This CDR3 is CASSLLQGFNEKLFF. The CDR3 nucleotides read TGTGCCAGCAGCTTATTACAGGGGTTTAATGAAAAACTGTTTTTT. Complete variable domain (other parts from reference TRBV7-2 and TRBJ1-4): GAGVSQSPSNKVTEKGKDVELRCDPISGHTALYWYRQSLGQGLEFLIYFQGNSAPDKSGLPSDRFSAERTGGSVSTLTIQRTQQEDSAVYLCASSLLQGFNEKLFFGSGTQLSVL.

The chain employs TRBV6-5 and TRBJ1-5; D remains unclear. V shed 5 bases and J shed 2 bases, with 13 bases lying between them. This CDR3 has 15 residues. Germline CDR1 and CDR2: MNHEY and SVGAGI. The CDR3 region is CASSQQSWGNQPQHF. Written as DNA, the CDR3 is TGTGCCAGCAGTCAACAGTCTTGGGGCAATCAGCCCCAGCATTTT.

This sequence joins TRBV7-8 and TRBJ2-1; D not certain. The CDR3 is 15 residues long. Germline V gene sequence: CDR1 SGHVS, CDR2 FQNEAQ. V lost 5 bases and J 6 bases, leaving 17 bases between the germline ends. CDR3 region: CASSQYFDSLNEQFF. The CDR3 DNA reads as TGTGCCAGCAGCCAATACTTCGACTCTCTCAATGAGCAGTTCTTC.

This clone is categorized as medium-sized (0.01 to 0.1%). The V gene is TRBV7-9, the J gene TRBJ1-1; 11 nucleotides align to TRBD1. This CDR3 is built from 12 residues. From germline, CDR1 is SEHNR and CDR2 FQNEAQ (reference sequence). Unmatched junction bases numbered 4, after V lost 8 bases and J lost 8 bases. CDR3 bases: TGTGCCAGCGTCGGGACAGGGGGGGAAGCTTTCTTT. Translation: CASVGTGGEAFF.

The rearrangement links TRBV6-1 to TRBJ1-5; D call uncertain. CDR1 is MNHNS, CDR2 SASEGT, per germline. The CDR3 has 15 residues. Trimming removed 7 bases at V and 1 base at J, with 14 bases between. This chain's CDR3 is CASTDGPESNQPQHF. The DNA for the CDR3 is TGTGCCAGCACCGATGGACCCGAGAGCAATCAGCCCCAGCATTTT.

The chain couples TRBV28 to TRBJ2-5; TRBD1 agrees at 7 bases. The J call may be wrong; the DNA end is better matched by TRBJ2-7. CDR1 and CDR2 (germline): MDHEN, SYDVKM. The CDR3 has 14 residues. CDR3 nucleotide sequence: TGTGCCAGCTCCGGGACAGCTCACTCCTACGAGCAGTACTTC. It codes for CASSGTAHSYEQYF.

The CDR3 nucleotides read TGTGCCAGCTGCGCGGGTTGGTCCTACAATGAGCAGTTCTTC. This translates into CASCAGWSYNEQFF. The chain links TRBV6-1 to TRBJ2-1, with D perhaps TRBD2 (5 bases). CDR3 length equals 14 residues. Germline V gives CDR1 MNHNS, CDR2 SASEGT. Trimming took 8 bases from V and 1 from J, leaving 12 bases between them.

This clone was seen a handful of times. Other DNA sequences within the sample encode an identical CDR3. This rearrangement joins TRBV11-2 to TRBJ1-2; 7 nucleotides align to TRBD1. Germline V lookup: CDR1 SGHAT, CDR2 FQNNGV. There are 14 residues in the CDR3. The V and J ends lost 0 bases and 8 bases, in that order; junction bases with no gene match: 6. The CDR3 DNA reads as TGTGCCAGCAGCTTAGAACAGGGGAGGGACGGCTACACCTTC. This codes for CASSLEQGRDGYTF. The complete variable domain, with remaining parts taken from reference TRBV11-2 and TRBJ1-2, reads EAGVAQSPRYKIIEKRQSVAFWCNPISGHATLYWYQQILGQGPKLLIQFQNNGVVDDSQLPKDRFSAERLKGVDSTLKIQPAKLEDSAVYLCASSLEQGRDGYTFGSGTRLTVV.

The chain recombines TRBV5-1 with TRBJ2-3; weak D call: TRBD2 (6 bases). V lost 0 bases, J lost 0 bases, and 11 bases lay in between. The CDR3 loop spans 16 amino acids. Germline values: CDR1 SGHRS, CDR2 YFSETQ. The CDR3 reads CASSLGIGTSTDTQYF. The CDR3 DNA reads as TGCGCCAGCAGCTTGGGGATCGGGACTAGCACAGATACGCAGTATTTT.